The 18 T cell receptor beta chains below come from one sample, sequenced in a study of metastatic and nonmetastatic thyroid tumors. TCRdb re-called clones from the PCR reads using MiXCR. The sample carries under 25,000 clones, about an eighth recorded once. No patient received treatment before thyroid surgery. Sample: blood. The receptors shown here come from a female donor with papillary thyroid cancer or a benign thyroid nodule (not recorded which). Some clones in this sample may be carry-over from other donors' samples.

A remark on this clone: It may be a read error: a sequence one base away is much more abundant. J is TRBJ2-7 and V is TRBV5-4; possibly TRBD1 for D (5 bases). This CDR3 is built from 14 residues. Germline CDR1 SGHNT, CDR2 YYREEE (reference sequence). In DNA, the CDR3 is TGTTCCAGCAGCGCCCTGGACATGTCCTACGAGCAGTACTTC. This codes for CSSSALDMSYEQYF.

Many counts were recorded for this clone. The chain employs TRBV20-1 and TRBJ1-1, with D unclear. Germline V gene lookup returns CDR1 DFQATT and CDR2 SNEGSKA (reference sequence). Trimming removed 2 bases at V and 4 bases at J, with 14 bases between. CDR3 size: 14 residues. CDR3 region: CSARKIVGRTEAFF. For the CDR3, the DNA is TGCAGTGCTAGAAAGATAGTGGGCCGCACTGAAGCTTTCTTT.

This clone is termed medium-sized (0.01 to 0.1%). V gene TRBV6-5 combines with J gene TRBJ2-2; D unresolved. Trimming took 0 bases from V and 3 from J, leaving 8 bases between them. The germline V gene encodes CDR1 MNHEY and CDR2 SVGAGI. This CDR3 is 15 amino acids long. The CDR3 spells CASSYSTGDTGELFF. The CDR3 DNA follows: TGTGCCAGCAGTTACTCGACTGGAGACACCGGGGAGCTGTTTTTT.

This clone was counted ten times or more. The rearrangement links TRBV7-9 to TRBJ2-7, with D maybe TRBD1 (5 bases). With 5 bases removed from V and 2 bases from J, the gap between germline ends came to 13 bases. The CDR3 is made up of 14 amino acids. Per germline, CDR1 SEHNR and CDR2 FQNEAQ (reference sequence). The CDR3 region is CASSPRTLAYEQYF. The CDR3 DNA reads as TGTGCCAGCAGCCCCCGGACACTTGCCTACGAGCAGTACTTC.

This clone was picked up many times. The V and J genes are TRBV12-3 or TRBV12-4 and TRBJ1-1; 7 bases are a match to TRBD1. Germline trimming cut 5 bases from V and 11 bases from J; bases unmatched to any gene: 8. The CDR3 has 12 residues. The CDR3 reads CASSPTGRDAFF. DNA of the CDR3: TGTGCCAGCAGTCCGACAGGGAGGGACGCTTTCTTT.

This clone has at least ten counts. The chain combines TRBV5-1 with TRBJ2-3; D may correspond to TRBD1 or TRBD2 (6 bases each). Germline assignment: CDR1 SGHRS and CDR2 YFSETQ. There are 14 residues in the CDR3. Between the trimmed V and J ends, which lost 4 bases and 4 bases, there was a span of 13 bases. The CDR3 DNA reads TGCGCCAGCAGCCAGTCACGGGGGCCAGATACGCAGTATTTT. Translation gives CASSQSRGPDTQYF.

The sample holds many counts of this clone. The chain carries TRBV14 and TRBJ2-7; D gene uncertain. Germline V CDR1 and CDR2: SGHDN, FVKESK. V gave up 3 bases and J gave up 2 bases, with 11 bases separating them. This CDR3 is 14 amino acids long. The CDR3 reads CASSQRHIAYEQYF. The CDR3 DNA sequence: TGTGCCAGCAGCCAGCGTCACATAGCCTACGAGCAGTACTTC.

This clone was seen a handful of times. An end of the junction differs from the germline gene, which may be a read error. The J gene is TRBJ2-3, the V gene TRBV19; D is unresolved. The CDR3 runs to 14 residues. The germline V gene has CDR1 LNHDA and CDR2 SQIVND (reference sequence). CDR3 nucleotide sequence: TGTGCCAGTAGTTTGGCCTATCGCACATATACGCAGTATTTT. Amino acids: CASSLAYRTYTQYF.

This clone occurred many times. The gene calls are TRBV5-4 and TRBJ2-7, with 8 bases fitting TRBD2. V shed 1 base, J shed 4 bases, and the junction held 4 bases outside the gene matches. Germline V gene sequence: CDR1 SGHNT, CDR2 YYREEE (reference sequence). The CDR3 is 14 amino acids. In DNA, the CDR3 is TGTGCCAGCAGCTTGAGCGGGAGTGCTTACGAGCAGTACTTC. Amino acids: CASSLSGSAYEQYF.

This clone was found many times. The rearrangement links TRBV6-1 to TRBJ2-7; no reliable D call. This CDR3 region has 12 residues. V was trimmed by 4 bases and J by 2 bases, leaving 6 bases between them. Germline assignment: CDR1 MNHNS and CDR2 SASEGT. The CDR3 loop is CASSALTYEQYF. The CDR3, as DNA: TGTGCCAGCAGTGCTCTAACCTACGAGCAGTACTTC.

The table lists this clone with a few counts. The genes are TRBV28 and TRBJ2-6; perhaps TRBD1 as D (6 bases). Germline loops: CDR1 MDHEN, CDR2 SYDVKM. CDR3 length: 17 residues. The V gene lost 3 bases and the J gene lost 2 bases, with 14 bases spanning the gap. CDR3 nucleotide sequence: TGTGCCAGCAGTTTGAATAGGGCAGGGGCTGGGGCCAACGTCCTGACTTTC. Amino acid sequence: CASSLNRAGAGANVLTF.

The chain recombines TRBV20-1 with TRBJ1-6; D gene ambiguous. Trimming took off 4 bases at V and 18 bases at J, with 7 bases between the two ends. Germline V lookup: CDR1 DFQATT, CDR2 SNEGSKA (reference sequence). This CDR3 is built from 8 residues. In nucleotides, the CDR3 is TGCAGTGCTATGGCAGCCCACTTT. This translates into CSAMAAHF.

This clone has at least ten counts. This CDR3 is CAITTGRDNEQFF. Here the CDR3 DNA reads TGTGCCATCACAACCGGACGGGACAATGAGCAGTTCTTC. The chain combines TRBV10-3 with TRBJ2-1; D is unresolved. Germline CDR1 ENHRY, CDR2 SYGVKD. CDR3 length: 13 amino acids. V shed 7 bases and J shed 5 bases, with 12 bases lying between them.

Of note for this clone: A read error may produce the germline difference seen at one junction end. Other DNA sequences within the sample encode an identical CDR3. The genes are TRBV5-1 and TRBJ2-2; the D is unclear. The CDR3 covers 14 residues. Germline values: CDR1 SGHRS, CDR2 YFSETQ. The CDR3 here is CASSLLTQTGELFF. CDR3 in DNA: TGTGCCAGCAGCCTGCTCACCCAAACCGGGGAGCTGTTTTTT.

V usage is TRBV5-1 and J usage is TRBJ2-2, with TRBD2 matching over 8 bases. The germline V gene has CDR1 SGHRS and CDR2 YFSETQ. With 1 base clipped from V and 5 bases from J, the junction kept 7 bases outside the gene matches. CDR3 length: 16 residues. The CDR3 here is CASSLRSGGLTGELFF. The CDR3 coding sequence is TGCGCCAGCAGCTTGAGGAGCGGGGGTTTAACCGGGGAGCTGTTTTTT.

This clone was observed many times. V and J are TRBV10-2 and TRBJ1-1; D is unresolved. The CDR3 extends over 11 amino acids. Germline values: CDR1 WSHSY, CDR2 SAAADI. V dropped 6 bases and J dropped 9 bases, with 11 bases sitting between them. CDR3 residues: CASSDALKAFF. The DNA for the CDR3 is TGCGCCAGCAGCGACGCCCTTAAAGCTTTCTTT.

Only a few counts were recorded for this clone. One base away lies a much larger clone, so this may be a sequencing read error. The rearrangement joins TRBV19 to TRBJ2-1, with D perhaps TRBD2 (6 bases). The CDR3 length is 14 residues. CDR1 and CDR2 from the germline V gene are LNHDA and SQIVND (reference sequence). The CDR3 DNA sequence: TGTGCCAGTAGTACAGGGAGGCCCTACAATGAGCAGTCCTTC. Translation gives CASSTGRPYNEQSF.

The genes are TRBV6-1 and TRBJ1-6; tentative D call: TRBD1 (6 bases). There are 13 residues in the CDR3. Trimming removed 5 bases from V and 6 bases from J, with 8 bases in between. Germline loops: CDR1 MNHNS, CDR2 SASEGT. This CDR3 reads CASSRGLNSPLHF. CDR3 sequence (DNA): TGTGCCAGCAGTCGGGGGCTTAATTCACCCCTCCACTTT.